A selection of T cell receptor beta chains follows, all from one sample in a study of response to subunit inactivated influenza vaccine. TCRdb reprocessed the RT-PCR reads with MiXCR, giving one entry per CDR3 protein. The sample has hundreds of thousands of distinct CDR3 sequences, approximately 17% seen once. The input for sequencing was PBMCs from blood, taken 5 to 6 days after vaccination. These receptors were collected from a man aged 45 to 65 who received an inactivated influenza vaccine. The conserved cysteine and the conserved F or W are not part of the CDR3 here. Each record gives: J gene, CDR3 length, V gene, CDR3 protein.

TRBJ2-1 11 TRBV29-1 SVERPFSNEQF
TRBJ2-3 13 TRBV4-3 ASSQRTDYTDTQY
TRBJ2-2 12 TRBV20-1 SARGTTYTGELF
TRBJ1-1 10 TRBV12-3/TRBV12-4 ASALGNTEAF
TRBJ2-2 12 TRBV7-2 ASSNPGLSGELF
TRBJ1-2 13 TRBV20-1 SARNPGVPNYGYT
TRBJ2-1 9 TRBV11-2 ASSSYGEQF
TRBJ2-5 11 TRBV12-3/TRBV12-4 ASSLYPGKTQY
TRBJ1-2 13 TRBV6-2/TRBV6-3 ASSYQGQGGYGYT
TRBJ2-7 10 TRBV12-3/TRBV12-4 ASSRLAYEQY
TRBJ2-1 10 TRBV29-1 SVVALYNEQF